Given below is one TCR beta chain in context. Its target is unknown. Germline V CDR1 and CDR2: SGHRS, YFSETQ. The germline V and J ends were trimmed by 0 bases and 2 bases, with 11 bases remaining between them. CDR3 length: 16 amino acids. This sample stems from a study of cytomegalovirus exposure and HLA in healthy donors. Study in general: In an earlier analysis, 90 million to 120 million unique TCR beta sequences were found from some 180 million T cells. General study findings and limits: Cytomegalovirus status, reportedly, was diagnosed with high specificity and sensitivity by the classifier. While the bulk of TCR sequences proved rare, some public TCRs turned up in many donors.

The study ran its PCR with 60 Vbeta and 13 Jbeta primers. This table comes from immunoSEQ multiplex PCR, and its TCRdb copy is limited to in-frame clones, with some not included. The table lists some 130,000 clones, roughly 80% of them singletons. Sequencing was performed on PBMCs. The sequence was obtained from a female donor in good health and CMV-seronegative. The V gene is TRBV5-1, the J gene TRBJ2-2; D call uncertain. The CDR3 loop reads CASSLAPVPNTGELFF. The CDR3 coding sequence is TGCGCCAGCAGCTTGGCCCCAGTTCCTAACACCGGGGAGCTGTTTTTT.